This T cell receptor beta chain was obtained from a study of T cells in Graves' hyperthyroidism and ophthalmopathy. About the study: Specimen type is peripheral blood, collected at initial diagnosis prior to any treatment. Study conclusions and caveats: Blood also held most thyroid clonotypes expanded beyond 0.001. Ophthalmopathy was identified by the model a median around 6.9 months ahead of onset.

Fresh peripheral blood, roughly 9.3 ml, was the source of the PBMCs. There were TCR beta CDR3 regions amplified from RNA transcripts. The TCR CDR3 first-round RT-PCR relied on the HTBI primer set. TCRdb analysed the multiplex PCR reads with MiXCR anew, one entry per CDR3 protein. Found here are fewer than 450,000 distinct CDR3 sequences, about a sixth of them singletons; the top ten hold about a third. This clonotype came up many times. No antigen is known for it. This clonotype was obtained from a woman aged 25 to 45 with Graves' hyperthyroidism that later progressed to Graves' ophthalmopathy. Sequenced input: blood.

In DNA form, the CDR3 reads TGTGCCAGCAGCGGTCTAGCGGGAGCCCCGGTATTTGATGAGCAGTTCTTC. Translating gives CASSGLAGAPVFDEQFF. V gene TRBV11-2 combines with J gene TRBJ2-1; 10 bases match TRBD2. The CDR3 has 17 residues. Trimming removed 5 bases from V and 8 bases from J; junction bases left unmatched: 15. Germline V gene sequence: CDR1 SGHAT, CDR2 FQNNGV. Looking up the rest from reference TRBV11-2 and TRBJ2-1 gives the full variable domain: EAGVAQSPRYKIIEKRQSVAFWCNPISGHATLYWYQQILGQGPKLLIQFQNNGVVDDSQLPKDRFSAERLKGVDSTLKIQPAKLEDSAVYLCASSGLAGAPVFDEQFFGPGTRLTVL.